The sequence of this T cell receptor (beta chain) was determined in a study of response to subunit inactivated influenza vaccine. Study observations and caveats: Each seasonal influenza vaccination recruits few new T cells, the authors suggested.

Comments on this clonotype: Its antigen is unknown.

The length of the CDR3 is 13 residues. Per germline, CDR1 SNHLY and CDR2 FYNNEI. The V and J ends lost 7 bases and 4 bases respectively, with 13 bases between them. TCRdb recomputed calls from the RT-PCR reads with MiXCR, one row per CDR3 protein. The sample has roughly 670,000 distinct CDR3 sequences; around 15% are singletons. The gene calls are TRBV2 and TRBJ1-1; a weak D match, TRBD1 (5 bases). The source is a man aged 50-60 years who received an inactivated influenza vaccine. The material was PBMCs from blood, obtained roughly 2 weeks before vaccination. CDR3 sequence (DNA): TGTGCCAGCACCAGGCCGGGGGGCACTGAAGCTTTCTTT. Translated, it gives CASTRPGGTEAFF.